The 31 T cell receptor beta chains below all came from one sample that was sequenced in a study of shared clonotypes between healthy human individuals. Profiling relied on immunoSEQ multiplex PCR, and the TCRdb table lists in-frame clones only, not all of them. The sample has 1 million to 1.2 million clones; 70% to 85% are singletons. The sequencing input was memory CD4+ T cells from PBMCs. As to subset: CD45RA-negative fraction. These receptors were collected from a young man in good health. Some clones in this sample may be carry-over from other donors' samples.

The genes are TRBV7-8 and TRBJ2-3; D may correspond to TRBD1 or TRBD2 (5 bases each). The CDR3 is 12 residues long. Trimming removed 1 base at V and 11 bases at J, with 10 bases between. Per the germline V gene, CDR1 is SGHVS and CDR2 is FQNEAQ. This CDR3 reads CASSLGGDGQYF. The CDR3 DNA reads as TGTGCCAGCAGCTTAGGAGGGGATGGGCAGTATTTT.

This chain connects TRBV25-1 to TRBJ1-2; D might be TRBD1 (5 bases). The CDR3 has 13 residues. Germline V gives CDR1 MGHDK, CDR2 SYGVNS. Trimming took off 3 bases at V and 3 bases at J, with 8 bases between the two ends. The DNA of the CDR3 is TGTGCCAGCAGTGACAGGGATGACTATGGCTACACCTTC. Its translation: CASSDRDDYGYTF.

V and J are TRBV28 and TRBJ2-3; TRBD1 might be the D (5 bases). CDR1 and CDR2 (germline): MDHEN, SYDVKM. This CDR3 is built from 15 residues. V was cut by 2 bases and J by 2 bases, with 11 bases left in between. The CDR3, as DNA: TGTGCCAGCAGTTTACTGGGGCGAGCCACAGATACGCAGTATTTT. Residues: CASSLLGRATDTQYF.

The chain links TRBV18 to TRBJ1-1, with D perhaps TRBD1 (5 bases). Germline CDR1 is KGHSH and CDR2 is LQKENI. This CDR3 spans 15 amino acids. Trimming stripped 1 base from V and 5 bases from J, with 14 bases between. CDR3 DNA: TGTGCCAGCTCACCACTCGGGGGGACCGGGACTGAAGCTTTCTTT. Amino acids: CASSPLGGTGTEAFF.

The genes are TRBV12-5 and TRBJ2-3; either TRBD1 or TRBD2 may fit D (6 bases each). The CDR3 contains 16 residues. V was shortened by 0 bases and J by 1 base, with 11 bases between the two germline ends. CDR1 is LGHNT and CDR2 is FRNRAP in the germline V gene. The CDR3 nucleotides read TGTGCTAGTGGTTTGGTACTGGGGGGCGGCACAGATACGCAGTATTTT. Translated: CASGLVLGGGTDTQYF.

Turning to this clone: The sample holds other DNA sequences that translate to the same CDR3. The chain carries TRBV7-2 and TRBJ2-7; TRBD1 or TRBD2 may be the D gene (5 bases each). Germline V lookup: CDR1 SGHTA, CDR2 FQGNSA. The CDR3 is 14 amino acids. The ends were cut back, 5 bases at V and 2 bases at J, with 13 bases in the middle. The CDR3 here is CASSPGGSPYEQYF. The CDR3 nucleotides read TGTGCCAGCAGCCCTGGGGGTAGCCCCTACGAGCAGTACTTC.

This sequence joins TRBV7-2 and TRBJ1-4; D not certain. The germline CDR1 and CDR2 sequences are SGHTA and FQGNSA. The CDR3 spans 13 residues. Trimming took off 5 bases at V and 15 bases at J, with 19 bases between the two ends. Written as DNA, the CDR3 is TGTGCCAGCAGCGGAGCGTCTGCGGCAGTGATGTTTTTT. This sequence encodes CASSGASAAVMFF.

CDR3 sequence (DNA): TGTGCCAGCAGCCAATCCAAGCCGGGACTAGCGGGAATCTACGAGCAGTACTTC. It is translated as CASSQSKPGLAGIYEQYF. The rearrangement uses TRBV11-2 and TRBJ2-7; 13 nucleotides line up with TRBD2. Unmatched junction bases numbered 13, after V lost 5 bases and J lost 3 bases. CDR1 is SGHAT, CDR2 FQNNGV, per germline. The CDR3 extends over 18 amino acids.

J is TRBJ1-1 and V is TRBV5-3, with D hard to call. TRBV5-3 is flagged as an ORF with uncertain function. The CDR3 totals 15 residues. V lost 0 bases, J lost 0 bases, and 9 bases lay in between. The CDR3 region is CARSLARFLNTEAFF. CDR3 nucleotide sequence: TGTGCCAGAAGCTTGGCCCGTTTCTTGAACACTGAAGCTTTCTTT.

CDR3 DNA: TGTGCCAGCAGTGAAAACAGGGGAAGCGAAAAACTGTTTTTT. It specifies CASSENRGSEKLFF. This chain connects TRBV6-1 to TRBJ1-4, with 7 bases matching TRBD1. This CDR3 comprises 14 residues. The germline V gene encodes CDR1 MNHNS and CDR2 SASEGT. J gave up 8 bases and V 2 bases, and 5 bases lay outside the gene matches.

CDR3 residues: CAISEFVGGEAPGELFF. CDR3 coding DNA: TGTGCCATCAGTGAGTTTGTTGGCGGGGAGGCCCCCGGGGAGCTGTTTTTT. The chain joins TRBV10-3 to TRBJ2-2; TRBD2 might be the D (6 bases). Per germline, CDR1 ENHRY and CDR2 SYGVKD. V lost 1 base to trimming and J lost 6 bases, with 18 bases between them. This CDR3 spans 17 amino acids.

This clone came up a few times. The chain combines TRBV6-5 with TRBJ2-5, with 9 bases identical to TRBD1. After removal of 8 bases from V and 5 bases from J, the junction contained 6 bases not matched to a gene. Looked up from germline, CDR1 is MNHEY and CDR2 is SVGAGI. This CDR3 has 13 amino acids. DNA for the CDR3: TGTGCCAGCGGACAGGGGCCTTGGGAGACCCAGTACTTC. It translates to CASGQGPWETQYF.

This clone was picked up one time. The V gene is TRBV28, the J gene TRBJ1-2; D uncertain. Germline CDR1 is MDHEN and CDR2 is SYDVKM. The CDR3 loop spans 12 amino acids. The germline V and J ends were trimmed by 7 bases and 3 bases, with 9 bases remaining between them. Here the CDR3 reads CASMATDYGYTF. The CDR3 bases are TGTGCCAGCATGGCCACGGACTATGGCTACACCTTC.

CDR3 DNA sequence: TGTGCCAGCAGTTTTTTCAATGCCAATGAGCAGTTCTTC. Protein product: CASSFFNANEQFF. V is TRBV28 and J is TRBJ2-1; D gene ambiguous. The length of the CDR3 is 13 residues. Per germline, CDR1 MDHEN and CDR2 SYDVKM. V was trimmed by 3 bases and J by 6 bases, leaving 9 bases between them.

This clone showed up many times. The chain couples TRBV21-1 to TRBJ2-3; the D call in the table, TRBD2, was not verified against the DNA. TRBV21-1 is marked as a pseudogene. The CDR3 has 18 amino acids. The CDR3 loop is CASSAPGTSGTCTDTQYF. CDR3 DNA sequence: TGTGCCAGCAGCGCCCCCGGGACTAGCGGGACTTGCACAGATACGCAGTATTTT.

This clone was picked up one time. The chain is built from TRBV10-3 and TRBJ1-1, with D possibly being TRBD1 (5 bases). The germline gives CDR1 ENHRY, CDR2 SYGVKD. Trimming pared 0 bases from V and 5 bases from J, leaving 13 bases between. The CDR3 has 15 residues. CDR3 in amino acids: CAISESGEPWTEAFF. The CDR3 DNA follows: TGTGCCATCAGTGAGTCAGGGGAACCCTGGACTGAAGCTTTCTTT.

This clone was seen once. The chain has TRBV9 and TRBJ2-5; 7 positions agree with TRBD1. The V and J ends lost 1 base and 4 bases, in that order; junction bases with no gene match: 4. This CDR3 region has 14 residues. Germline CDR1 is SGDLS and CDR2 is YYNGEE. CDR3 sequence: CASSVSTGTETQYF. DNA for the CDR3: TGTGCCAGCAGCGTATCGACAGGGACAGAGACCCAGTACTTC.

The chain employs TRBV10-3 and TRBJ2-7, with 8 bases lining up with TRBD2. The CDR3 has 18 residues. V was pared by 3 bases and J by 2 bases, with 15 bases of the junction left unmatched. From germline, CDR1 is ENHRY and CDR2 SYGVKD. The CDR3 protein is CAISDLGGRAGDTYEQYF. CDR3 sequence (DNA): TGTGCCATCAGTGATTTGGGGGGTCGAGCGGGAGATACCTACGAGCAGTACTTC.

V usage is TRBV7-6 and J usage is TRBJ1-4; TRBD1 is a possible D gene (5 bases). The CDR3 covers 15 residues. V was pared by 5 bases and J by 3 bases, with 13 bases between. Germline V gene lookup returns CDR1 SGHVS and CDR2 FNYEAQ. The CDR3 nucleotides are TGTGCCAGCAGCCCTCAGGGAGCAGCTAATGAAAAACTGTTTTTT. Protein sequence: CASSPQGAANEKLFF.

The chain combines TRBV5-1 with TRBJ2-2, with D maybe TRBD2 (7 bases). CDR1 is SGHRS and CDR2 is YFSETQ in the germline V gene. V lost 7 bases, J lost 4 bases, and 17 bases lay in between. CDR3 size: 15 residues. The CDR3 DNA reads as TGCGCCAGCCGGGTACGGGGGGCTGGCACCGGGGAGCTGTTTTTT. Translating gives CASRVRGAGTGELFF. The complete variable domain, with remaining parts taken from reference TRBV5-1 and TRBJ2-2, reads KAGVTQTPRYLIKTRGQQVTLSCSPISGHRSVSWYQQTPGQGLQFLFEYFSETQRNKGNFPGRFSGRQFSNSRSEMNVSTLELGDSALYLCASRVRGAGTGELFFGEGSRLTVL.

The chain recombines TRBV11-2 with TRBJ1-4; no firm D call. This CDR3 has 16 residues. The V gene lost 1 base and the J gene lost 0 bases, with 9 bases spanning the gap. CDR1 is SGHAT and CDR2 is FQNNGV in the germline V gene. CDR3 sequence: CASSLGQAATNEKLFF. CDR3 bases: TGTGCCAGCAGCTTAGGTCAGGCAGCAACTAATGAAAAACTGTTTTTT.

The chain uses TRBV6-1 and TRBJ1-5, with D unclear. There are 14 residues in the CDR3. V was cut by 5 bases and J by 11 bases, with 19 bases left in between. Per the germline V gene, CDR1 is MNHNS and CDR2 is SASEGT. The CDR3 DNA reads as TGTGCCAGCAGTAAAACCTCCGACAATCGGGCCCAGCATTTT. It yields the protein CASSKTSDNRAQHF.

J is TRBJ2-7 and V is TRBV5-5; 7 bases fit TRBD1. J lost 6 bases, V lost 4 bases, and 7 bases had no gene match. CDR1 and CDR2 from the germline V gene are SGHKS and YYEKEE (reference sequence). The CDR3 length is 13 residues. CDR3 DNA sequence: TGTGCCAGCAGCATTACAGGGGTCTCCGAGCAGTACTTC. This gives the protein CASSITGVSEQYF.

J is TRBJ2-6 and V is TRBV11-2; D is unclear. Germline V gene sequence: CDR1 SGHAT, CDR2 FQNNGV. V lost 6 bases and J 0 bases, leaving 18 bases between the germline ends. The CDR3 is 18 residues long. Here the CDR3 reads CASRSSPRRTSGANVLTF. In DNA form, the CDR3 reads TGTGCCAGCAGAAGTTCACCCCGGCGGACCTCTGGGGCCAACGTCCTGACTTTC.

A few counts support this clone. The genes are TRBV29-1 and TRBJ1-2; D is uncertain. V was trimmed by 2 bases and J by 5 bases, leaving 9 bases between them. From germline, CDR1 is SQVTM and CDR2 ANQGSEA. This CDR3 is 12 amino acids long. The CDR3 region has the DNA TGCAGCGTTGAAAGGGCGGAGTATGGCTACACCTTC. This sequence encodes CSVERAEYGYTF.

This clone appeared many times. CDR3 in amino acids: CASSLQSSYGYTF. CDR3 DNA: TGTGCCAGCAGCTTACAGTCTAGCTATGGCTACACCTTC. The gene calls are TRBV7-9 and TRBJ1-2; unclear D gene. CDR3 size: 13 residues. Looked up from germline, CDR1 is SEHNR and CDR2 is FQNEAQ (reference sequence). Deletions cut 2 bases from V and 4 bases from J, with 8 bases between.

The gene calls are TRBV7-3 and TRBJ2-1; D might be TRBD2 (6 bases). Looked up from germline, CDR1 is SGHTA and CDR2 is FQGTGA. V was shortened by 0 bases and J by 0 bases, with 15 bases between the two germline ends. The CDR3 length is 18 residues. The CDR3 nucleotides are TGTGCCAGCAGCTTAACGCGGGAAGCAGTCCCCTCCTACAATGAGCAGTTCTTC. It translates to CASSLTREAVPSYNEQFF.

This clone has only one observation. This chain links TRBV7-9 with TRBJ1-1, with D possibly matching TRBD1 (6 bases). Per the germline V gene, CDR1 is SEHNR and CDR2 is FQNEAQ (reference sequence). The CDR3 has 13 residues. Trimming left V 7 bases short and J 6 bases short, with 15 bases between. The CDR3 sequence is CASTLEGGSEAFF. The CDR3 coding sequence is TGTGCCAGCACTCTCGAAGGGGGATCTGAAGCTTTCTTT.

This clone has more than one count but fewer than ten. The V call is TRBV28, the J call TRBJ2-1; possibly TRBD2 for D (6 bases). Per germline, CDR1 MDHEN and CDR2 SYDVKM. Trimming pared 3 bases from V and 0 bases from J, leaving 9 bases between. The CDR3 covers 15 residues. Written as DNA, the CDR3 is TGTGCCAGCAGTTTGACTAGTAACTCCTACAATGAGCAGTTCTTC. Translation: CASSLTSNSYNEQFF.

This clone has more than one count but fewer than ten. J is TRBJ2-7 and V is TRBV19, with D unclear. V gave up 1 base and J gave up 2 bases, with 9 bases separating them. Germline V gene data show CDR1 as LNHDA and CDR2 as SQIVND (reference sequence). CDR3 length: 14 residues. CDR3 in amino acids: CASSIAPTPYEQYF. The CDR3 DNA reads TGTGCCAGTAGTATAGCGCCCACTCCCTACGAGCAGTACTTC. Combining the CDR3 with reference TRBV19 and TRBJ2-7 gives the whole variable domain DGGITQSPKYLFRKEGQNVTLSCEQNLNHDAMYWYRQDPGQGLRLIYYSQIVNDFQKGDIAEGYSVSREKKESFPLTVTSAQKNPTAFYLCASSIAPTPYEQYFGPGTRLTVT.

The chain employs TRBV5-1 and TRBJ2-7; TRBD1 aligns across 7 bases. The CDR3 has 17 amino acids. With 4 bases clipped from V and 3 bases from J, the junction kept 16 bases outside the gene matches. The germline V gene has CDR1 SGHRS and CDR2 YFSETQ. The CDR3 spells CASSTPVMAGGIYEQYF. CDR3 DNA: TGCGCCAGCAGCACCCCCGTAATGGCAGGGGGTATCTACGAGCAGTACTTC.